Below are 21 T cell receptor beta chains sequenced from a single sample in a study of T cells in Graves' hyperthyroidism and ophthalmopathy. Amplified regions were TCR beta CDR3 sequences from RNA transcripts. The TCR CDR3 was amplified in a first-round RT-PCR using the HTBI primer set. TCRdb re-derived calls from the multiplex PCR reads in MiXCR, one entry per CDR3 protein. The sample has 300,000 to 450,000 distinct CDR3 sequences; 14% are singletons. The material sequenced was blood. These receptors all stem from a woman aged 25-40 years with Graves' ophthalmopathy.

V is TRBV29-1 and J is TRBJ2-7, with 9 bases fitting TRBD2. The CDR3 has 17 residues. Germline CDR1 SQVTM, CDR2 ANQGSEA. J was trimmed by 2 bases and V by 6 bases; bases with no gene match: 17. The CDR3 loop is CSVISGGEAGKTYEQYF. The CDR3 DNA sequence: TGCAGCGTGATTAGCGGGGGAGAAGCCGGTAAGACCTACGAGCAGTACTTC.

The chain is built from TRBV7-2 and TRBJ1-2, with unresolved D. V was trimmed by 3 bases and J by 0 bases, leaving 5 bases between them. Per the germline V gene, CDR1 is SGHTA and CDR2 is FQGNSA. The CDR3 loop spans 13 amino acids. The CDR3 loop reads CASSFAANYGYTF. The CDR3 coding sequence is TGTGCCAGCAGCTTTGCAGCTAACTATGGCTACACCTTC.

This clonotype was detected only a few times. V and J are TRBV5-5 and TRBJ1-4; D is ambiguous. From germline, CDR1 is SGHKS and CDR2 YYEKEE (reference sequence). V lost 1 base, J lost 5 bases, and 18 bases lay in between. There are 17 residues in the CDR3. CDR3 in DNA: TGTGCCAGCAGCTTGTTGAGCGGTGGGGAAAAGAATGAAAAACTGTTTTTT. This encodes CASSLLSGGEKNEKLFF.

This clonotype appeared many times. This chain links TRBV20-1 with TRBJ2-7; D is ambiguous. Germline CDR1 and CDR2: DFQATT and SNEGSKA (reference sequence). Trimming shortened V by 0 bases and J by 3 bases, and 9 bases separated the two germline ends. The CDR3 has 13 residues. The CDR3 here is CSARDIRVYEQYF. The CDR3 nucleotides are TGCAGTGCTAGAGATATTCGAGTCTACGAGCAGTACTTC.

This clonotype showed up many times. This chain links TRBV7-9 with TRBJ1-1; D gene ambiguous. The CDR3 has 12 residues. With 2 bases removed from V and 5 bases from J, the gap between germline ends came to 6 bases. CDR1 and CDR2 from the germline V gene are SEHNR and FQNEAQ (reference sequence). The CDR3 DNA sequence: TGTGCCAGCAGCTTACCGAGTACTGAAGCTTTCTTT. Its translation is CASSLPSTEAFF.

This clonotype was observed at least ten times. The chain couples TRBV27 to TRBJ1-3, with D unclear. The germline V and J ends were trimmed by 8 bases and 4 bases, with 9 bases remaining between them. This CDR3 spans 12 amino acids. CDR1 is MNHEY, CDR2 SMNVEV, per germline (reference sequence). The CDR3, as DNA: TGTGCCAGCTGGGGAGGAGGAAACACCATATATTTT. It is translated as CASWGGGNTIYF.

This clonotype was picked up many times. The J gene is TRBJ1-5, the V gene TRBV3-1; D unresolved. Trimming cost V 0 bases and J 7 bases, with 10 bases left between them. CDR1 LGHDT and CDR2 YNNKEL come from the germline V gene (reference sequence). The CDR3 has 14 residues. CDR3 sequence reads: CASSQDAGFQPQHF. DNA of the CDR3: TGTGCCAGCAGCCAAGATGCCGGGTTCCAGCCCCAGCATTTT.

This clonotype has a count of ten or more. The V and J genes are TRBV4-2 and TRBJ2-3, with TRBD2 matching over 8 bases. Trimming took 0 bases from V and 1 from J; bases not matched to a gene: 3. The CDR3 sequence is 16 residues long. CDR1 is LGHNA and CDR2 is YNFKEQ in the germline V gene. The CDR3 sequence: CASSQDFSGGTDTQYF. As DNA, the CDR3 is TGTGCCAGCAGCCAAGATTTTAGCGGGGGCACAGATACGCAGTATTTT.

A few counts support this clonotype. The genes are TRBV4-1 and TRBJ1-6; 12 nucleotides align to TRBD1. CDR3 length equals 18 residues. V was pared by 0 bases and J by 1 base, with 1 base of the junction left unmatched. CDR1 and CDR2 (germline): MGHRA, YSYEKL. CDR3 DNA: TGCGCCAGCAGCCAAGAGGGACAGGGGGCTTCCTATAATTCACCCCTCCACTTT. Its protein product is CASSQEGQGASYNSPLHF.

The chain employs TRBV6-2 or TRBV6-3 and TRBJ1-4; the D is unclear. V lost 7 bases to trimming and J lost 0 bases, with 12 bases between them. The CDR3 has 15 residues. CDR1 is MNHEY, CDR2 SVGEGT, per germline. The DNA for the CDR3 is TGTGCCAGCACCTACCGCAGTGCAACTAATGAAAAACTGTTTTTT. Translated, it gives CASTYRSATNEKLFF.

V usage is TRBV6-2 or TRBV6-3 and J usage is TRBJ1-1; D might be TRBD1 (6 bases). The CDR3 has 16 amino acids. Germline V gene sequence: CDR1 MNHEY, CDR2 SVGEGT. V was pared by 5 bases and J by 1 base, with 17 bases between. As DNA, the CDR3 is TGTGCCAGCAGTATAAGGACAGTAGAAAAGAACACTGAAGCTTTCTTT. It yields the protein CASSIRTVEKNTEAFF.

This clonotype was observed many times. The chain recombines TRBV5-6 with TRBJ1-1; a weak D match, TRBD1 (5 bases). The germline V and J ends were trimmed by 0 bases and 3 bases, with 9 bases remaining between them. The CDR3 spans 14 residues. The germline CDR1 and CDR2 sequences are SGHDT and YYEEEE. CDR3 DNA: TGTGCCAGCAGCTTGGGGGACTTGTACACTGAAGCTTTCTTT. It translates to CASSLGDLYTEAFF.

There are a few counts of this clonotype. This chain links TRBV7-9 with TRBJ2-7; a possible D gene is TRBD1 (5 bases). Germline CDR1 and CDR2: SEHNR and FQNEAQ (reference sequence). The CDR3 runs 18 residues. Trimming took off 0 bases at V and 0 bases at J, with 18 bases between the two ends. DNA of the CDR3: TGTGCCAGCAGCTTAGCGGCCCAGGGAATGACTTACTCCTACGAGCAGTACTTC. Protein: CASSLAAQGMTYSYEQYF.

With respect to this clonotype: Without the conserved terminal phenylalanine or tryptophan, this CDR3 likely stems from a read error. The J gene is TRBJ2-7, the V gene TRBV6-9, with D possibly matching TRBD1 (6 bases). V gave up 4 bases and J gave up 2 bases, with 15 bases separating them. Germline CDR1 is MNHGY and CDR2 is SVAAGI. The CDR3 extends over 15 amino acids. The CDR3, as DNA: TGTGCCAGCAGTTTCATCGGACAGAGGACCTACGAGCAGTACCTC. This encodes CASSFIGQRTYEQYL.

This clonotype was recorded a few times. V and J are TRBV7-8 and TRBJ2-3; the match to TRBD1 covers 8 bases. Germline V gene data show CDR1 as SGHVS and CDR2 as FQNEAQ. V shed 6 bases, J shed 5 bases, and the junction held 16 bases outside the gene matches. This CDR3 spans 17 amino acids. The CDR3 reads CASSPRGTGGFVDTQYF. The CDR3 nucleotides are TGTGCCAGCAGTCCCCGTGGAACAGGGGGTTTTGTAGATACGCAGTATTTT.

The chain carries TRBV2 and TRBJ1-5, with a tentative D call TRBD1 (5 bases). Germline V gene lookup returns CDR1 SNHLY and CDR2 FYNNEI. The V end lost 7 bases, the J end lost 5 bases, and 12 bases lay between the germline ends. This CDR3 is built from 13 residues. The CDR3 DNA is TGTGCCAGCACCACGTGGGGGGATCAGCCCCAGCATTTT. Translation gives CASTTWGDQPQHF.

This clonotype was recorded many times. The chain has TRBV30 and TRBJ2-5, with D perhaps TRBD2 (6 bases). The ends were cut back, 2 bases at V and 2 bases at J, with 9 bases in the middle. Germline CDR1 GTSNPN, CDR2 SVGIG (reference sequence). This CDR3 has 13 residues. CDR3 DNA sequence: TGTGCCTGGAGTCCCGGGGGTCAAGAGACCCAGTACTTC. It specifies CAWSPGGQETQYF. The entire variable domain, with the rest obtained from reference TRBV30 and TRBJ2-5, is as follows: SQTIHQWPATLVQPVGSPLSLECTVEGTSNPNLYWYRQAAGRGLQLLFYSVGIGQISSEVPQNLSASRPQDRQFILSSKKLLLSDSGFYLCAWSPGGQETQYFGPGTRLLVL.

This clonotype turned up a few times. The rearrangement joins TRBV7-9 to TRBJ1-1; TRBD1 matches at 9 bases. J lost 4 bases, V lost 5 bases, and 5 bases had no gene match. The germline CDR1 and CDR2 sequences are SEHNR and FQNEAQ (reference sequence). The CDR3 is 14 amino acids. The CDR3 DNA sequence: TGTGCCAGCAGCACCCCGGGACAGGGCACTGAAGCTTTCTTT. Translated, it gives CASSTPGQGTEAFF. Full variable domain (remainder filled in from reference TRBV7-9 and TRBJ1-1): DTGVSQNPRHKITKRGQNVTFRCDPISEHNRLYWYRQTLGQGPEFLTYFQNEAQLEKSRLLSDRFSAERPKGSFSTLEIQRTEQGDSAMYLCASSTPGQGTEAFFGQGTRLTVV.

The V call is TRBV10-1, the J call TRBJ2-3, with D maybe TRBD2 (7 bases). V was trimmed by 6 bases and J by 6 bases, leaving 16 bases between them. This CDR3 contains 14 residues. Germline lookup yields CDR1 WNHNN and CDR2 SYGVQD (reference sequence). The CDR3: CASRMGGPTDTQYF. The DNA of the CDR3 is TGCGCCAGCAGGATGGGGGGGCCCACGGATACGCAGTATTTT.

This clonotype has ten or more counts. The V and J genes are TRBV12-3 or TRBV12-4 and TRBJ1-3; D is unresolved. The CDR3 is 16 residues long. With 1 base removed from V and 3 bases from J, the gap between germline ends came to 13 bases. The CDR3 protein is CASSLEVGNVGNTIYF. CDR3 DNA sequence: TGTGCCAGCAGTTTAGAGGTGGGAAACGTTGGAAACACCATATATTTT.

This rearrangement joins TRBV7-2 to TRBJ2-7, with TRBD2 matching 11 bases. After removal of 2 bases from V and 4 bases from J, the junction contained 7 bases not matched to a gene. The CDR3 is made up of 16 amino acids. CDR1 and CDR2 from the germline V gene are SGHTA and FQGNSA. CDR3 region: CASSLYTSGGSYEQYF. DNA of the CDR3: TGTGCCAGCAGCTTATATACTAGCGGGGGTTCATACGAGCAGTACTTC.